Below, 29 T cell receptor beta chains from the same sample are listed, as sequenced in a study of regulatory T cells in long-lasting Graves disease. Time point reported: newly diagnosed GD, antithyroid drugs for less than 3 months. Making the TCR library involved RNA that had been extracted from PBMCs. Assembly of TCR beta libraries relied on iRepertoire HTBI primers together with Arm-PCR of CDR3 regions. TCRdb used MiXCR to reprocess the multiplex PCR reads, holding one entry per CDR3 protein. Altogether approximately 210,000 distinct CDR3 sequences are present, approximately 20% being singletons, with the ten largest covering 22%. Here the sequenced sample was peripheral blood mononuclear cells (PBMCs), taken at new diagnosis, from a patient treated with antithyroid drugs. Source of these receptors: a female donor with Graves disease.

This clonotype showed up many times. This chain links TRBV6-1 with TRBJ1-5; D is perhaps TRBD1 (6 bases). V was pared by 6 bases and J by 2 bases, with 17 bases between. Germline V gene sequence: CDR1 MNHNS, CDR2 SASEGT. The CDR3 contains 16 residues. The CDR3 region is CASSFAGGGGNQPQHF. The DNA of the CDR3 is TGTGCCAGCAGCTTTGCCGGTGGGGGCGGCAATCAGCCCCAGCATTTT.

There are many counts of this clonotype. The V gene is TRBV11-2, the J gene TRBJ2-7, with 7 positions matching TRBD2. Germline V gene lookup returns CDR1 SGHAT and CDR2 FQNNGV. The CDR3 is made up of 16 amino acids. With V trimmed by 4 bases and J by 5 bases, 14 bases remained unmatched. The CDR3 here is CASSWSGIGGIHEQYF. The CDR3 coding sequence is TGTGCCAGCAGCTGGAGCGGGATCGGCGGGATCCACGAGCAGTACTTC.

In its sample, this clonotype was seen many times. The chain is built from TRBV28 and TRBJ2-5; TRBD1 agrees at 12 bases. The CDR3 totals 16 residues. CDR1 MDHEN and CDR2 SYDVKM come from the germline V gene. J was trimmed by 5 bases and V by 5 bases; bases with no gene match: 9. The chain's CDR3 is CASSPIGTGGRETQYF. CDR3 bases: TGTGCCAGCAGTCCCATAGGGACAGGGGGCCGGGAGACCCAGTACTTC.

This clonotype showed up just once. The J gene is TRBJ1-5, the V gene TRBV20-1, with D possibly being TRBD1 (5 bases). V shed 4 bases and J shed 0 bases, with 16 bases lying between them. The V gene's germline CDR1 is DFQATT and CDR2 SNEGSKA (reference sequence). The length of the CDR3 is 16 residues. CDR3: CSANLRDPYSNQPQHF. The CDR3 bases are TGCAGTGCTAATCTCAGGGACCCCTATAGCAATCAGCCCCAGCATTTT.

This clonotype was seen many times. V and J are TRBV12-3 or TRBV12-4 and TRBJ2-5; TRBD2 aligns across 9 bases. V dropped 6 bases and J dropped 4; count of bases not matched to a gene: 12. The CDR3 totals 16 residues. CDR3 sequence reads: CASRETVGRGGETQYF. DNA for the CDR3: TGTGCCAGCAGGGAGACGGTGGGGCGGGGGGGAGAGACCCAGTACTTC.

This clonotype was recorded many times. The chain has TRBV12-3 or TRBV12-4 and TRBJ1-6; 7 bases fit TRBD1. V was clipped by 5 bases and J by 9 bases; unmatched bases: 7. The CDR3 sequence is 14 residues long. The CDR3 protein is CASSPGTAASPLHF. CDR3 DNA sequence: TGTGCCAGCAGTCCTGGGACAGCTGCTTCACCCCTCCACTTT.

This clonotype was recorded many times. The CDR3: CASSGQGRADTQYF. The CDR3 DNA is TGTGCCAGCAGCGGACAGGGTCGGGCAGATACGCAGTATTTT. This rearrangement joins TRBV7-2 to TRBJ2-3; 8 bases agree with TRBD1. CDR3 length: 14 amino acids. V trimming: 5 bases; J trimming: 4 bases; junction bases outside the gene matches: 5. CDR1 and CDR2 from the germline V gene are SGHTA and FQGNSA.

About this clonotype itself: One junction end disagrees with the germline gene, perhaps due to a read error. This chain connects TRBV3-1 to TRBJ1-1; D is uncertain. Germline V gene data show CDR1 as LGHDT and CDR2 as YNNKEL (reference sequence). The CDR3 has 14 amino acids. In nucleotides, the CDR3 is TGTGCCAGCTGCCAATTGGTCCTGCCTAATGAAGCTTTCTTT. Translating it yields CASCQLVLPNEAFF. Full variable domain (missing parts from reference TRBV3-1 and TRBJ1-1): DTAVSQTPKYLVTQMGNDKSIKCEQNLGHDTMYWYKQDSKKFLKIMFSYNNKELIINETVPNRFSPKSPDKAHLNLHINSLELGDSAVYFCASCQLVLPNEAFFGQGTRLTVV.

In this sample, this clonotype turned up a few times. This chain links TRBV20-1 with TRBJ2-1; 9 bases agree with TRBD2. Germline V gene sequence: CDR1 DFQATT, CDR2 SNEGSKA (reference sequence). The CDR3 is 15 amino acids. Germline trimming cut 2 bases from V and 0 bases from J; bases unmatched to any gene: 2. The CDR3 loop is CSARKLAGSYNEQFF. The CDR3 DNA follows: TGCAGTGCTAGAAAACTAGCGGGCTCCTACAATGAGCAGTTCTTC.

At least ten counts were recorded for this clonotype. The rearrangement uses TRBV27 and TRBJ2-1; TRBD2 matches 9 bases. The V and J ends lost 5 bases and 7 bases, in that order; junction bases with no gene match: 3. The CDR3 sequence is 13 residues long. CDR1 and CDR2 (germline): MNHEY, SMNVEV (reference sequence). CDR3 in DNA: TGTGCCAGCAGTAACAGCGGGAGGAATGAGCAGTTCTTC. This encodes CASSNSGRNEQFF.

This clonotype showed up many times. The gene calls are TRBV6-1 and TRBJ2-1, with D possibly matching TRBD1 (6 bases). The ends were cut back, 0 bases at V and 9 bases at J, with 15 bases in the middle. This CDR3 contains 15 residues. Looked up from germline, CDR1 is MNHNS and CDR2 is SASEGT. CDR3 region: CASSEAGTRTSEQFF. The CDR3 DNA follows: TGTGCCAGCAGTGAAGCCGGGACAAGGACGAGTGAGCAGTTCTTC.

This clonotype appeared many times. This chain joins TRBV20-1 and TRBJ1-4, with D possibly TRBD1 on 5 matching bases. CDR1 is DFQATT and CDR2 is SNEGSKA in the germline V gene (reference sequence). V dropped 1 base and J dropped 1 base, with 16 bases sitting between them. The CDR3 has 17 residues. DNA of the CDR3: TGCAGTGCTAGAGTCCCCGACAGCACGATAACTAATGAAAAACTGTTTTTT. It specifies CSARVPDSTITNEKLFF.

Regarding this clonotype: Given a much more abundant clone one base away, this may be a read error. The chain links TRBV15 to TRBJ2-3; D unclear. CDR1 LNHNV and CDR2 YYDKDF come from the germline V gene (reference sequence). The length of the CDR3 is 14 residues. Written as DNA, the CDR3 is TGTGCCACCAGAAGAGCGAGAGCTGTAGATACGCAGTATTTT. Its translation: CATRRARAVDTQYF.

In its sample, this clonotype was seen many times. CDR3 sequence (DNA): TGTGCCAGCAGGACTAGCGGGAGGGCCAGCTCCGGGGAGCTGTTTTTT. The encoded protein is CASRTSGRASSGELFF. The chain is built from TRBV27 and TRBJ2-2, with 14 nucleotides matching TRBD2. The junction had 6 bases not matched to a gene; V was cut back by 6 bases and J by 6 bases. The CDR3 extends over 16 amino acids. CDR1 is MNHEY and CDR2 is SMNVEV in the germline V gene (reference sequence).

This clonotype was seen many times. This CDR3 is CSARDARSYNEQFF. In DNA form, the CDR3 reads TGCAGTGCTAGAGATGCGAGATCCTACAATGAGCAGTTCTTC. The rearrangement uses TRBV20-1 and TRBJ2-1; D gene ambiguous. Trimming took off 0 bases at V and 1 base at J, with 7 bases between the two ends. CDR1 DFQATT and CDR2 SNEGSKA come from the germline V gene (reference sequence). CDR3 length equals 14 residues.

This clonotype came up many times. This clone may be a read error of a much larger clone one base away. The chain is built from TRBV6-1 and TRBJ2-5; TRBD1 or TRBD2 may be the D gene (5 bases each). This CDR3 contains 12 residues. Trimming stripped 3 bases from V and 5 bases from J, with 7 bases between. CDR1 MNHNS and CDR2 SASEGT come from the germline V gene. The CDR3 spells CASSDWGETQYF. CDR3 nucleotides: TGTGCCAGCAGTGATTGGGGGGAGACCCAGTACTTC.

This clonotype has ten or more counts. The rearrangement uses TRBV18 and TRBJ1-4, with unresolved D. Trimming pared 3 bases from V and 8 bases from J, leaving 22 bases between. The germline V gene encodes CDR1 KGHSH and CDR2 LQKENI. This CDR3 is built from 17 residues. The CDR3 loop is CASSPPGPATRTEKLFF. Written as DNA, the CDR3 is TGTGCCAGCTCACCCCCAGGTCCGGCCACCCGCACGGAAAAACTGTTTTTT.

This clonotype was seen ten or more times. The rearrangement joins TRBV29-1 to TRBJ2-1; 7 bases agree with TRBD1. CDR1 is SQVTM, CDR2 ANQGSEA, per germline. This CDR3 has 12 residues. CDR3 bases: TGCAGTACCCGACAGGGTGGCAATGAGCAGTTCTTC. Encoded protein: CSTRQGGNEQFF.

This clonotype appeared many times. The chain recombines TRBV27 with TRBJ2-7; D could derive from TRBD1 or TRBD2 (5 bases each). The CDR3 contains 14 residues. Germline V gene lookup returns CDR1 MNHEY and CDR2 SMNVEV (reference sequence). V shed 4 bases and J shed 2 bases, with 12 bases lying between them. CDR3 protein: CASSYGPGPYEQYF. As DNA, the CDR3 is TGTGCCAGCAGTTACGGTCCGGGGCCCTACGAGCAGTACTTC.

There are many counts of this clonotype. The V gene is TRBV30, the J gene TRBJ2-3; 11 positions agree with TRBD2. Germline-derived CDR1 and CDR2 are GTSNPN and SVGIG (reference sequence). V lost 5 bases, J lost 6 bases, and 13 bases stayed unmatched. This CDR3 region has 16 residues. The chain's CDR3 is CAWDLGSSGRSDTQYF. CDR3 DNA sequence: TGTGCCTGGGACCTGGGGTCTAGCGGGAGGTCGGATACGCAGTATTTT. The full variable domain, in which reference TRBV30 and TRBJ2-3 provide the parts outside the CDR3, is SQTIHQWPATLVQPVGSPLSLECTVEGTSNPNLYWYRQAAGRGLQLLFYSVGIGQISSEVPQNLSASRPQDRQFILSSKKLLLSDSGFYLCAWDLGSSGRSDTQYFGPGTRLTVL.

A few counts support this clonotype. V usage is TRBV24-1 and J usage is TRBJ2-3; 14 positions match TRBD2. V shed 7 bases, J shed 1 base, and the junction held 3 bases outside the gene matches. The CDR3 consists of 16 residues. Germline V CDR1 and CDR2: KGHDR, SFDVKD. For the CDR3, the DNA is TGTGCCACCAGGGGACTAGCGGGAGTTGGCACAGATACGCAGTATTTT. Encoded protein: CATRGLAGVGTDTQYF.

The sample holds many counts of this clonotype. The chain employs TRBV19 and TRBJ1-1; D uncertain. V lost 7 bases to trimming and J lost 2 bases, with 11 bases between them. Germline V gene sequence: CDR1 LNHDA, CDR2 SQIVND (reference sequence). The CDR3 has 13 amino acids. The CDR3 DNA reads TGTGCCAGTACTGACCAGGTAAACACTGAAGCTTTCTTT. Translated: CASTDQVNTEAFF.

This clonotype was observed many times. This chain links TRBV4-1 with TRBJ2-2; D unresolved. The CDR3 contains 16 residues. Trimming took off 3 bases at V and 0 bases at J, with 11 bases between the two ends. CDR1 is MGHRA, CDR2 YSYEKL, per germline. In DNA form, the CDR3 reads TGCGCCAGCAGCCATAAGAAACTCGCGAACACCGGGGAGCTGTTTTTT. It is translated as CASSHKKLANTGELFF.

This clonotype has a handful of counts. The chain employs TRBV28 and TRBJ1-4, with D uncertain. V shed 2 bases and J shed 6 bases, with 7 bases lying between them. In germline, CDR1 is MDHEN, CDR2 SYDVKM. The CDR3 runs 13 residues. CDR3 DNA: TGTGCCAGCAGTTTAGGGCAGCATGAAAAACTGTTTTTT. Translated, it gives CASSLGQHEKLFF.

This clonotype was recorded once. A much larger clone differs from this one at a single base, so this may be a read error. The CDR3 end shows no conserved phenylalanine or tryptophan, and so a read error is likely. Here the CDR3 reads CASSPADGNEKLFL. DNA for the CDR3: TGTGCCAGCTCACCCGCCGACGGAAATGAAAAACTGTTTTTA. The J gene is TRBJ1-4, the V gene TRBV18, with D hard to call. Trimming removed 3 bases from V and 5 bases from J, with 10 bases in between. Looked up from germline, CDR1 is KGHSH and CDR2 is LQKENI. This CDR3 is built from 14 residues.

There are many counts of this clonotype. This chain links TRBV11-2 with TRBJ1-3; D gene uncertain. Germline-derived CDR1 and CDR2 are SGHAT and FQNNGV. Trimming cost V 5 bases and J 1 base, with 18 bases left between them. CDR3 size: 17 residues. The CDR3 sequence: CASSTKRGGVSGNTIYF. Written as DNA, the CDR3 is TGTGCCAGCAGCACGAAGAGAGGTGGGGTGTCTGGAAACACCATATATTTT.

This clonotype occurred many times. The chain has TRBV6-2 or TRBV6-3 and TRBJ1-2, with D unresolved. Germline CDR1 MNHEY, CDR2 SVGEGT. This CDR3 comprises 14 residues. Trimming stripped 4 bases from V and 0 bases from J, with 9 bases between. The CDR3 reads CASSSAGSNYGYTF. As DNA, the CDR3 is TGTGCCAGCAGTTCGGCGGGGTCTAACTATGGCTACACCTTC.

In regard to this clonotype: One base away lies a much larger clone, so this may be a sequencing read error. J is TRBJ2-3 and V is TRBV15; no definite D call. The J call may be wrong; the DNA end is better matched by TRBJ2-7. Germline values: CDR1 LNHNV, CDR2 YYDKDF (reference sequence). This CDR3 has 15 residues. The CDR3 bases are TGTGCCACCAGCCCCCGCGAAGTAGTGGGCAATGAGCAGTACTTC. Protein sequence: CATSPREVVGNEQYF.

This clonotype was recorded many times. The chain uses TRBV2 and TRBJ1-2; D remains unclear. This CDR3 is 12 amino acids long. The germline gives CDR1 SNHLY, CDR2 FYNNEI. Deletions cut 6 bases from V and 6 bases from J, with 11 bases between. This CDR3 reads CASSRRGDGYTF. The DNA for the CDR3 is TGTGCCAGCAGCCGTCGCGGGGATGGCTACACCTTC.